A single sample gave rise to the 23 T cell receptor beta chains below, sequenced in a study of cytomegalovirus exposure and HLA in healthy donors. A multiplex PCR was run with 60 Vbeta primers and 13 Jbeta primers. The method was immunoSEQ multiplex PCR; TCRdb's version includes in-frame clones alone and lacks a portion of them. The sample has around 170,000 clones; around three quarters are singletons. The sequenced material came from PBMCs. These receptors all come from a woman between 25 and 40 years old in good health and CMV-seropositive.

The rearrangement uses TRBV6-6 and TRBJ2-3; D unresolved. CDR3 length equals 13 residues. The germline V gene encodes CDR1 MNHNY and CDR2 SVGAGI (reference sequence). Between the trimmed V and J ends, which lost 6 bases and 2 bases, there was a span of 9 bases. The CDR3 DNA reads TGTGCCAGCAGCGAACTGGTCACAGATACGCAGTATTTT. Translation gives CASSELVTDTQYF.

The chain employs TRBV6-5 and TRBJ2-7; 13 bases map to TRBD2. The germline CDR1 and CDR2 sequences are MNHEY and SVGAGI. The CDR3 is made up of 15 amino acids. After removal of 6 bases from V and 4 bases from J, the junction contained 6 bases not matched to a gene. The CDR3 coding sequence is TGTGCCAGCAGATTCGGACTAGCGGGGGTGTACGAGCAGTACTTC. It encodes CASRFGLAGVYEQYF.

The chain joins TRBV27 to TRBJ2-1, with 12 positions matching TRBD2. Germline CDR1 MNHEY, CDR2 SMNVEV (reference sequence). J gave up 6 bases and V 4 bases, and 1 base lay outside the gene matches. CDR3 size: 14 residues. The CDR3 sequence is CASSSSGGANEQFF. DNA of the CDR3: TGTGCCAGCAGTTCTAGCGGGGGGGCCAATGAGCAGTTCTTC.

This clone occurred a few times. The chain uses TRBV6-1 and TRBJ1-2; possibly TRBD1 for D (5 bases). The CDR3 loop spans 14 amino acids. V was trimmed by 0 bases and J by 1 base, leaving 6 bases between them. Germline V gene data show CDR1 as MNHNS and CDR2 as SASEGT. This CDR3 is CASSEAGGNYGYTF. The CDR3 coding sequence is TGTGCCAGCAGTGAAGCGGGGGGTAACTATGGCTACACCTTC.

The CDR3 region is CASSSEVRHPGDIQYF. The CDR3 DNA is TGTGCCAGCAGCTCCGAGGTTAGGCACCCTGGAGACATTCAGTACTTC. The chain has TRBV7-2 and TRBJ2-4; no clear D. Trimming stripped 4 bases from V and 8 bases from J, with 21 bases between. The CDR3 loop spans 16 amino acids. From germline, CDR1 is SGHTA and CDR2 FQGNSA.

The chain couples TRBV5-1 to TRBJ1-2, with D possibly being TRBD1 (5 bases). Trimming shortened V by 1 base and J by 4 bases, and 8 bases separated the two germline ends. The germline gives CDR1 SGHRS, CDR2 YFSETQ. The CDR3 is made up of 13 amino acids. This CDR3 is CASSLNRRYGYTF. CDR3 coding DNA: TGCGCCAGCAGCTTGAACAGGCGCTATGGCTACACCTTC.

V is TRBV28 and J is TRBJ2-5; D possibly corresponds to TRBD1 (7 bases). V gave up 4 bases and J gave up 5 bases, with 29 bases separating them. The V gene's germline CDR1 is MDHEN and CDR2 SYDVKM. The CDR3 has 19 amino acids. CDR3 loop: CASSSGGLRRQAAEETQYF. The CDR3 bases are TGTGCCAGCAGTTCAGGGGGGCTTAGAAGACAGGCGGCTGAGGAGACCCAGTACTTC.

The chain carries TRBV9 and TRBJ2-3; D gene ambiguous. The V gene's germline CDR1 is SGDLS and CDR2 YYNGEE. The CDR3 sequence is 15 residues long. Trimming stripped 0 bases from V and 0 bases from J, with 8 bases between. DNA for the CDR3: TGTGCCAGCAGCGTAGATCCGGTTAGCACAGATACGCAGTATTTT. Protein: CASSVDPVSTDTQYF.

The chain joins TRBV7-2 to TRBJ1-3; 10 bases agree with TRBD1. Germline assignment: CDR1 SGHTA and CDR2 FQGNSA. The trim removed 4 bases at V and 6 bases at J, leaving 9 bases unmatched. This CDR3 is built from 16 residues. CDR3 DNA sequence: TGTGCCAGCAGCTATCTTCCGGGACAGGGGAAAAACACCATATATTTT. Translated: CASSYLPGQGKNTIYF.

V usage is TRBV6-5 and J usage is TRBJ1-1; maybe TRBD1 (6 bases). Germline V CDR1 and CDR2: MNHEY, SVGAGI. The length of the CDR3 is 15 residues. The ends were cut back, 5 bases at V and 10 bases at J, with 23 bases in the middle. The CDR3 coding sequence is TGTGCCAGCAGTGCCCAGCAGGGTTCAGGGGAGAGAGCTTTCTTT. It specifies CASSAQQGSGERAFF.

This clone came up a few times. The chain combines TRBV2 with TRBJ1-3, with D tentatively TRBD1 (5 bases). Germline lookup yields CDR1 SNHLY and CDR2 FYNNEI. The CDR3 runs to 14 residues. With 2 bases removed from V and 2 bases from J, the gap between germline ends came to 7 bases. CDR3 DNA sequence: TGTGCCAGCAGTGAACCCAGGGCTGGAAACACCATATATTTT. As protein: CASSEPRAGNTIYF.

The chain combines TRBV29-1 with TRBJ2-3; 9 bases fit TRBD2. CDR1 and CDR2 (germline): SQVTM, ANQGSEA. V shed 4 bases, J shed 1 base, and the junction held 6 bases outside the gene matches. The CDR3 is made up of 15 amino acids. The CDR3 reads CSVVPASGGTDTQYF. Written as DNA, the CDR3 is TGCAGCGTTGTTCCGGCTAGCGGGGGCACAGATACGCAGTATTTT.

The rearrangement links TRBV7-2 to TRBJ2-1; 12 bases are shared with TRBD2. The CDR3 is made up of 17 amino acids. J lost 4 bases, V lost 1 base, and 5 bases had no gene match. Per germline, CDR1 SGHTA and CDR2 FQGNSA. The CDR3 DNA is TGTGCCAGCAGCTTAGGTTCTCTAGCGGGGGGGTACAATGAGCAGTTCTTC. Its translation: CASSLGSLAGGYNEQFF.

This clone was counted a single time. The chain uses TRBV2 and TRBJ2-7; unclear D gene. Trimming cost V 3 bases and J 4 bases, with 13 bases left between them. The CDR3 runs 14 residues. CDR1 and CDR2 from the germline V gene are SNHLY and FYNNEI. The CDR3 DNA reads TGTGCCAGCAGTGATAGGCTGCCCGGGTACGAGCAGTACTTC. Translation gives CASSDRLPGYEQYF.

V and J are TRBV5-1 and TRBJ2-7, with TRBD2 matching 13 bases. This CDR3 spans 15 amino acids. V shed 0 bases and J 6 bases; nucleotides not matched to a gene: 3. Germline V gene data show CDR1 as SGHRS and CDR2 as YFSETQ. The CDR3 loop reads CASSLATSGGAEQYF. The CDR3, as DNA: TGCGCCAGCAGCTTGGCCACTAGCGGGGGGGCCGAGCAGTACTTC.

The genes are TRBV4-1 and TRBJ2-2, with 11 bases identical to TRBD2. CDR1 is MGHRA, CDR2 YSYEKL, per germline. The CDR3 extends over 18 amino acids. V dropped 4 bases and J dropped 4; count of bases not matched to a gene: 11. The CDR3: CASSREPLTSGGTGELFF. The CDR3 nucleotides read TGCGCCAGCAGCCGGGAGCCCCTTACTAGCGGGGGCACCGGGGAGCTGTTTTTT.

This clone was seen just once. The gene calls are TRBV9 and TRBJ1-6; D is ambiguous. The V end was cut by 0 bases, the J end by 10 bases, with 14 bases between. The CDR3 loop spans 15 amino acids. Per the germline V gene, CDR1 is SGDLS and CDR2 is YYNGEE. The CDR3 DNA sequence: TGTGCCAGCAGCGTAGTTCGGGGTATAGCGTCACCCCTCCACTTT. It specifies CASSVVRGIASPLHF.

The chain is built from TRBV11-3 and TRBJ2-5, with 8 bases identical to TRBD2. The CDR3 loop spans 15 amino acids. V shed 8 bases, J shed 4 bases, and the junction held 12 bases outside the gene matches. Germline CDR1 and CDR2: SGHNT and YENEEA. The CDR3 loop is CASLTGGIYPETQYF. In DNA, the CDR3 is TGTGCCAGCCTGACGGGGGGGATTTATCCAGAGACCCAGTACTTC.

The chain employs TRBV28 and TRBJ2-1; weak D call: TRBD1 (5 bases). The V and J ends lost 7 bases and 9 bases respectively, with 19 bases between them. This CDR3 is 14 amino acids long. Germline lookup yields CDR1 MDHEN and CDR2 SYDVKM. The CDR3 nucleotides read TGTGCCAGCAACCTCGGGCAGGGTGGCGGTGAGCAGTTCTTC. It codes for CASNLGQGGGEQFF.

This chain connects TRBV9 to TRBJ1-6; weak D call: TRBD1 (5 bases). Deletions cut 0 bases from V and 7 bases from J, with 11 bases between. Germline lookup yields CDR1 SGDLS and CDR2 YYNGEE. The CDR3 spans 15 residues. CDR3 nucleotides: TGTGCCAGCAGCGTAGATGCGGGGGTAAATTCACCCCTCCACTTT. The encoded protein is CASSVDAGVNSPLHF.

This clone turned up a few times. This sequence joins TRBV7-9 and TRBJ1-5; tentative D call: TRBD1 (5 bases). This CDR3 comprises 15 residues. Deletions cut 1 base from V and 3 bases from J, with 10 bases between. Germline CDR1 reads SEHNR; CDR2 reads FQNEAQ (reference sequence). The CDR3 bases are TGTGCCAGCAGCTTAGGCCCAGGGTTCAATCAGCCCCAGCATTTT. It is translated as CASSLGPGFNQPQHF.

The chain carries TRBV7-9 and TRBJ2-1; 15 bases fit TRBD2. J was trimmed by 10 bases and V by 2 bases; bases with no gene match: 3. The CDR3 covers 15 residues. Germline lookup yields CDR1 SEHNR and CDR2 FQNEAQ (reference sequence). CDR3 in DNA: TGTGCCAGCAGCTTAATAGGGACTAGCGGGGGGGAGCAGTTCTTC. This encodes CASSLIGTSGGEQFF.

The V and J genes are TRBV7-9 and TRBJ2-5, with D tentatively TRBD2 (8 bases). V shed 5 bases and J shed 5 bases, with 24 bases lying between them. The CDR3 consists of 17 residues. Per germline, CDR1 SEHNR and CDR2 FQNEAQ (reference sequence). CDR3 amino acids: CASSQGDGTRGSETQYF. DNA for the CDR3: TGTGCCAGCAGCCAGGGGGACGGGACTAGGGGGTCGGAGACCCAGTACTTC.